These 21 T cell receptor beta chains share one sample of origin, sequenced in a study of blood T cell repertoires in COVID-19. The protocol was immunoSEQ multiplex PCR, while the TCRdb copy is restricted to in-frame clones and leaves out a portion. The sample has over 60,000 clones; approximately 77% are singletons. Sequencing input: peripheral blood. These receptors all stem from a human donor in a cohort sampled during active COVID-19.

The gene calls are TRBV27 and TRBJ2-5; TRBD1 is a possible D gene (6 bases). This CDR3 has 13 amino acids. Between the trimmed V and J ends, which lost 3 bases and 5 bases, there was a span of 10 bases. CDR1 and CDR2 from the germline V gene are MNHEY and SMNVEV (reference sequence). CDR3 residues: CASSFTGRETQYF. The CDR3 coding sequence is TGTGCCAGCAGTTTTACAGGGCGGGAGACCCAGTACTTC.

This clone was counted once. The V gene is TRBV7-3, the J gene TRBJ2-1, with TRBD2 as a possible D gene (5 bases). V lost 6 bases and J lost 10, with 13 bases in between. This CDR3 spans 12 amino acids. Germline CDR1 SGHTA, CDR2 FQGTGA. The CDR3 DNA reads as TGTGCCAGCAGTCCGCTCGGGGAGGAGCAGTTCTTC. Its translation is CASSPLGEEQFF.

The sample holds a few counts of this clone. This chain joins TRBV19 and TRBJ2-1, with D uncertain. The CDR3 sequence is 16 residues long. Trimming cost V 1 base and J 1 base, with 11 bases left between them. Germline V gene data show CDR1 as LNHDA and CDR2 as SQIVND (reference sequence). CDR3 protein: CASSIGAGFSYNEQFF. CDR3 DNA: TGTGCCAGTAGTATAGGTGCAGGTTTTTCCTACAATGAGCAGTTCTTC.

The chain carries TRBV3-1 (or the pseudogene TRBV3-2) and TRBJ2-3; 7 bases are shared with TRBD1. V shed 3 bases, J shed 3 bases, and the junction held 9 bases outside the gene matches. The CDR3 runs 16 residues. Germline V lookup: CDR1 LGHDT, CDR2 YNNKEL (reference sequence). CDR3 coding DNA: TGTGCCAGCAGCCACCCCCGGGACAGCCTTACAGATACGCAGTATTTT. It yields the protein CASSHPRDSLTDTQYF.

The rearrangement links TRBV5-5 to TRBJ1-1; the D is unclear. V was cut by 0 bases and J by 1 base, with 10 bases left in between. CDR1 is SGHKS and CDR2 is YYEKEE in the germline V gene (reference sequence). CDR3 size: 15 residues. The CDR3 loop reads CASSLARTSNTEAFF. CDR3 nucleotides: TGTGCCAGCAGCTTGGCTCGGACTTCGAACACTGAAGCTTTCTTT. Drawing the rest from reference TRBV5-5 and TRBJ1-1, the complete variable domain is DAGVTQSPTHLIKTRGQQVTLRCSPISGHKSVSWYQQVLGQGPQFIFQYYEKEERGRGNFPDRFSARQFPNYSSELNVNALLLGDSALYLCASSLARTSNTEAFFGQGTRLTVV.

This clone was recorded a few times. The rearrangement uses TRBV6-5 and TRBJ1-2; TRBD1 aligns across 7 bases. Germline V gives CDR1 MNHEY, CDR2 SVGAGI. V lost 6 bases to trimming and J lost 7 bases; unmatched junction nucleotides: 5. The CDR3 runs 12 residues. In DNA form, the CDR3 reads TGTGCCAGCAGCGCCGGGACAGTTGGCTACACCTTC. Protein: CASSAGTVGYTF.

This chain joins TRBV27 and TRBJ1-5; D remains unclear. Germline CDR1 reads MNHEY; CDR2 reads SMNVEV (reference sequence). V gave up 0 bases and J gave up 7 bases, with 13 bases separating them. This CDR3 has 15 amino acids. The CDR3 coding sequence is TGTGCCAGCAGTTTATCAGGGAGGGTGGGGCAGCCCCAGCATTTT. This sequence encodes CASSLSGRVGQPQHF.

The CDR3 DNA reads as TGCGCCAGCAGCTTGGGGGCAGCCAACGAGCAGTACTTC. This translates into CASSLGAANEQYF. The genes are TRBV5-1 and TRBJ2-7; D remains unclear. CDR3 size: 13 residues. CDR1 and CDR2 (germline): SGHRS, YFSETQ. Trimming pared 0 bases from V and 5 bases from J, leaving 9 bases between.

The rearrangement links TRBV2 to TRBJ1-1; no reliable D call. The CDR3 spans 11 residues. Trimming cost V 6 bases and J 7 bases, with 9 bases left between them. Germline values: CDR1 SNHLY, CDR2 FYNNEI. As DNA, the CDR3 is TGTGCCAGCAGCGCAGGTATTGAAGCTTTCTTT. This codes for CASSAGIEAFF.

The rearrangement joins TRBV14 to TRBJ1-2; 9 bases fit TRBD1. The CDR3 sequence is 17 residues long. The V gene's germline CDR1 is SGHDN and CDR2 FVKESK. With 3 bases clipped from V and 0 bases from J, the junction kept 8 bases outside the gene matches. The CDR3 nucleotides are TGTGCCAGCAGCCACGGACTAGACAGGGGGTCTAACTATGGCTACACCTTC. This sequence encodes CASSHGLDRGSNYGYTF.

V is TRBV19 and J is TRBJ1-2, with D maybe TRBD1 (6 bases). The CDR3 is 12 residues long. The V end was cut by 11 bases, the J end by 8 bases, with 18 bases between. Germline CDR1 and CDR2: LNHDA and SQIVND (reference sequence). The CDR3 region is CASIGGLRGYTF. In DNA, the CDR3 is TGTGCCTCTATAGGGGGTCTCCGAGGCTACACCTTC.

This chain connects TRBV27 to TRBJ2-1; 11 bases fit TRBD2. The trim removed 5 bases at V and 2 bases at J, leaving 5 bases unmatched. CDR1 is MNHEY and CDR2 is SMNVEV in the germline V gene (reference sequence). The CDR3 has 16 amino acids. The CDR3 sequence: CASSLTSGRPYNEQFF. The CDR3 region has the DNA TGTGCCAGCAGTCTTACTAGCGGGAGACCCTACAATGAGCAGTTCTTC.

The chain is built from TRBV4-3 and TRBJ1-1; tentatively, D is TRBD1 (5 bases). The CDR3 has 15 amino acids. Trimming cost V 4 bases and J 5 bases, with 17 bases left between them. Germline V lookup: CDR1 LGHNA, CDR2 YSLEER. The DNA for the CDR3 is TGCGCCAGCAGCCCCTCGCGTCGGGGGTGGACTGAAGCTTTCTTT. This codes for CASSPSRRGWTEAFF.

As DNA, the CDR3 is TGTGCCAGCACCAAAGGAGGGGAGCAGTACTTC. It codes for CASTKGGEQYF. This chain connects TRBV7-9 to TRBJ2-7; maybe TRBD2 (6 bases). The CDR3 loop spans 11 amino acids. V was pared by 7 bases and J by 7 bases, with 11 bases between. Germline lookup yields CDR1 SEHNR and CDR2 FQNEAQ (reference sequence).

The rearrangement links TRBV2 to TRBJ2-7; TRBD2 is a possible D gene (6 bases). Trimming cost V 5 bases and J 3 bases, with 14 bases left between them. Per the germline V gene, CDR1 is SNHLY and CDR2 is FYNNEI. This CDR3 contains 14 residues. The CDR3 coding sequence is TGTGCCAGCAGTAAGGCAGGGAGGAACTACGAGCAGTACTTC. As protein: CASSKAGRNYEQYF.

This chain uses TRBV29-1 with TRBJ2-5, with D perhaps TRBD1 (6 bases). This CDR3 is 16 amino acids long. V gave up 0 bases and J gave up 6 bases, with 20 bases separating them. CDR1 and CDR2 (germline): SQVTM, ANQGSEA. The CDR3 DNA sequence: TGCAGCGTTGAAGATACCCCGACAGGCTCTAAAAAGACCCAGTACTTC. It yields the protein CSVEDTPTGSKKTQYF.

The chain carries TRBV20-1 and TRBJ1-2; possible D gene TRBD1, 5 bases. This CDR3 comprises 10 residues. Trimming left V 6 bases short and J 7 bases short, with 9 bases between. Germline V CDR1 and CDR2: DFQATT, SNEGSKA (reference sequence). This CDR3 is CSAPTGGYTF. CDR3 nucleotides: TGCAGTGCGCCCACAGGTGGCTACACCTTC.

This clone is a singleton in its sample. The chain employs TRBV18 and TRBJ2-1; TRBD2 is a possible D gene (5 bases). The CDR3 covers 14 residues. Trimming shortened V by 3 bases and J by 4 bases, and 10 bases separated the two germline ends. Germline values: CDR1 KGHSH, CDR2 LQKENI. CDR3 protein: CASSPPPGYNEQFF. CDR3 bases: TGTGCCAGCTCACCGCCTCCGGGGTACAATGAGCAGTTCTTC.

CDR3 region: CASSLLRGHEQYF. Here the CDR3 DNA reads TGTGCCAGCAGCCTCTTGAGGGGGCACGAGCAGTACTTC. The chain links TRBV11-2 to TRBJ2-7; the match to TRBD1 covers 7 bases. Losses at the gene ends were 5 bases for V and 5 bases for J; bases not matched to a gene: 6. Germline CDR1 and CDR2: SGHAT and FQNNGV. This CDR3 comprises 13 residues.

The chain employs TRBV4-3 and TRBJ1-5; D gene ambiguous. The CDR3 extends over 15 amino acids. V was cut by 1 base and J by 2 bases, with 9 bases left in between. Germline V gives CDR1 LGHNA, CDR2 YSLEER. The CDR3 protein is CASSQVIGGNQPQHF. DNA of the CDR3: TGCGCCAGCAGCCAAGTGATCGGTGGCAATCAGCCCCAGCATTTT.

V gene TRBV19 combines with J gene TRBJ1-2, with D maybe TRBD1 (6 bases). The ends were cut back, 7 bases at V and 6 bases at J, with 15 bases in the middle. This CDR3 spans 13 amino acids. The germline gives CDR1 LNHDA, CDR2 SQIVND (reference sequence). This CDR3 reads CASTQGRGNGYTF. CDR3 bases: TGTGCCAGTACCCAGGGCAGGGGTAATGGCTACACCTTC.